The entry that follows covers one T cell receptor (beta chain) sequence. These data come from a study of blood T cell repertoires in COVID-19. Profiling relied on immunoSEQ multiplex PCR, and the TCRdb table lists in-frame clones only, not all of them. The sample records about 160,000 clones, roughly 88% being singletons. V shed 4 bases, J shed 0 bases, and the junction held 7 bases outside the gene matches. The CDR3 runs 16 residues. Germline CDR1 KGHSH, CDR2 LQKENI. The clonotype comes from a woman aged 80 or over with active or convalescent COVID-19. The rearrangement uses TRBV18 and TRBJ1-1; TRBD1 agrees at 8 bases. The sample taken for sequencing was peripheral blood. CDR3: CASSRDRSLMNTEAFF. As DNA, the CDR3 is TGTGCCAGCTCACGGGACAGGAGTTTGATGAACACTGAAGCTTTCTTT.